Each of the 3 T cell receptor beta chains below was sequenced from the same sample in a study of blood T cell repertoires in COVID-19 (dated by TCRdb to 2020 to 2021). The library was generated by the immunoSEQ multiplex PCR assay. Imported from immuneACCESS, the table was reduced by TCRdb to in-frame sequences with V and J called. These copies leave out some clones; in studies compared against another copy, an unresolved V gene accounts for under half, and the cause of the remainder is not known. The sample table shows a few hundred thousand clones, and roughly 90% are seen once. 9.5% to 15% of the sample lies in the top ten. Sequencing input: peripheral blood. The receptors come from a woman between 55 and 75 years old with acute or convalescent COVID-19.

This clone was observed a single time. This same CDR3 is encoded by further DNA sequences in the sample. V and J are TRBV7-2 and TRBJ2-7; 8 bases agree with TRBD1. The length of the CDR3 is 14 residues. With 4 bases clipped from V and 2 bases from J, the junction kept 4 bases outside the gene matches. CDR1 is SGHTA, CDR2 FQGNSA, per germline. The CDR3 DNA reads as TGTGCCAGCAGCTCTAACAGGGGGGCCTACGAGCAGTACTTC. Its protein product is CASSSNRGAYEQYF.

The V gene is TRBV19, the J gene TRBJ1-1; D perhaps matches TRBD1 (5 bases). V was pared by 3 bases and J by 7 bases, with 6 bases between. CDR1 is LNHDA and CDR2 is SQIVND in the germline V gene (reference sequence). CDR3 size: 11 residues. The chain's CDR3 is CASSMGGEAFF. CDR3 DNA: TGTGCCAGTAGTATGGGGGGTGAAGCTTTCTTT.

The rearrangement links TRBV6-2 or TRBV6-3 to TRBJ1-1; a weak D match, TRBD1 (6 bases). The length of the CDR3 is 13 residues. V was cut by 6 bases and J by 8 bases, with 16 bases left in between. Germline V lookup: CDR1 MNHEY, CDR2 SVGEGT. CDR3 region: CASSPGWQGEAFF. CDR3 sequence (DNA): TGTGCCAGCAGCCCCGGGTGGCAGGGGGAAGCTTTCTTT.